Below, 23 T cell receptor beta chains from the same sample are listed, as sequenced in a study of shared clonotypes between healthy human individuals. Sequenced by immunoSEQ multiplex PCR; TCRdb stores in-frame clones only, minus some. The sample has about 2,100,000 clones, around 93% seen once. The naive CD8 fraction comprised CD45RO-negative cells positively selected for CCR7 and excluded terminally differentiated effector memory CD45RA+ cells. The material sequenced was naive CD8+ T cells from PBMCs. The receptors were sampled from a man aged 18 to 29 in good health. Some clones in this sample may be carry-over from other donors' samples.

As concerns this clone: The sample holds other DNA sequences that translate to the same CDR3. The chain employs TRBV4-3 and TRBJ2-6, with D hard to call. CDR3 length: 15 amino acids. CDR1 is LGHNA and CDR2 is YSLEER in the germline V gene. Deletions cut 3 bases from V and 1 base from J, with 7 bases between. The CDR3 loop is CASSQGPSGANVLTF. In DNA form, the CDR3 reads TGCGCCAGCAGCCAGGGCCCGTCTGGGGCCAACGTCCTGACTTTC.

CDR3 sequence: CVARATDTQYF. The DNA for the CDR3 is TGTGTGGCTCGGGCCACAGATACGCAGTATTTT. The V call is TRBV7-9, the J call TRBJ2-3; D gene unclear. This CDR3 has 11 amino acids. Per germline, CDR1 SEHNR and CDR2 FQNEAQ (reference sequence).

This clone was seen a single time. The chain is built from TRBV5-8 and TRBJ2-7; possible D gene TRBD2, 6 bases. Germline values: CDR1 SGHTS, CDR2 YDEGEE. V was pared by 2 bases and J by 2 bases, with 17 bases between. The CDR3 loop spans 16 amino acids. The CDR3 is CASSFSPPRGTYEQYF. In DNA, the CDR3 is TGTGCCAGCAGCTTTTCCCCCCCGCGGGGCACCTACGAGCAGTACTTC.

This chain uses TRBV4-3 with TRBJ1-6; possible D gene TRBD1, 5 bases. Germline loops: CDR1 LGHNA, CDR2 YSLEER. The V end was cut by 1 base, the J end by 5 bases, with 15 bases between. The CDR3 is 17 residues long. The CDR3 coding sequence is TGCGCCAGCAGCCAAGGCTTTTTCCGGGACGATAATTCACCCCTCCACTTT. As protein: CASSQGFFRDDNSPLHF.

The chain combines TRBV7-2 with TRBJ2-7, with TRBD1 matching over 10 bases. CDR1 is SGHTA, CDR2 FQGNSA, per germline. The V segment lost 5 bases and the J segment 5 bases; nucleotides outside the gene matches: 9. This CDR3 is 15 amino acids long. DNA for the CDR3: TGTGCCAGCAGCCCCCCCGGACAGGGGGTTAACGAGCAGTACTTC. Amino acid sequence: CASSPPGQGVNEQYF.

The chain recombines TRBV5-1 with TRBJ2-7, with 7 bases that match TRBD1. J gave up 2 bases and V 3 bases, and 8 bases lay outside the gene matches. CDR1 and CDR2 from the germline V gene are SGHRS and YFSETQ. This CDR3 is 15 amino acids long. In DNA, the CDR3 is TGCGCCAGCAGCTCAGCCCGGGACAGAGCCTACGAGCAGTACTTC. This translates into CASSSARDRAYEQYF.

The gene calls are TRBV9 and TRBJ2-7, with 7 nucleotides matching TRBD1. The CDR3 runs 14 residues. Germline assignment: CDR1 SGDLS and CDR2 YYNGEE. The trim removed 0 bases at V and 3 bases at J, leaving 3 bases unmatched. DNA for the CDR3: TGTGCCAGCAGCGTAGACAGGGGATTCTACGAGCAGTACTTC. Amino acids: CASSVDRGFYEQYF. Full variable domain (outside the CDR3, taken from reference TRBV9 and TRBJ2-7): DSGVTQTPKHLITATGQRVTLRCSPRSGDLSVYWYQQSLDQGLQFLIQYYNGEERAKGNILERFSAQQFPDLHSELNLSSLELGDSALYFCASSVDRGFYEQYFGPGTRLTVT.

This rearrangement joins TRBV6-5 to TRBJ2-7; TRBD1 might be the D (6 bases). The ends were cut back, 0 bases at V and 8 bases at J, with 14 bases in the middle. CDR3 length: 14 amino acids. CDR1 is MNHEY and CDR2 is SVGAGI in the germline V gene. Here the CDR3 DNA reads TGTGCCAGCAGTTACTCTCTGGTGGACAGTCAGCAGTACTTC. Its translation: CASSYSLVDSQQYF.

V and J are TRBV21-1 and TRBJ2-4; the DNA was not compared with TRBD1, the D call given in the table. TRBV21-1 is classified as a pseudogene. This CDR3 has 14 residues. The CDR3 DNA reads TGTGCCAGCAGCACGGACAGGGCTGGATACATTCAGTACTTC. It yields the protein CASSTDRAGYIQYF.

For this clone: In the same sample, other DNA sequences code for this CDR3. V usage is TRBV7-6 and J usage is TRBJ2-3; TRBD2 matches 12 bases. V was clipped by 5 bases and J by 3 bases; unmatched bases: 3. The CDR3 sequence is 15 residues long. In germline, CDR1 is SGHVS, CDR2 FNYEAQ. The CDR3 coding sequence is TGTGCCAGCAGCCGACTAGCGGGAGTTACAGATACGCAGTATTTT. This sequence encodes CASSRLAGVTDTQYF.

As concerns this clone: The same CDR3 is also encoded by other DNA sequences in this sample. The rearrangement joins TRBV9 to TRBJ2-7; D is uncertain. CDR1 SGDLS and CDR2 YYNGEE come from the germline V gene. Trimming pared 3 bases from V and 1 base from J, leaving 5 bases between. The CDR3 is 12 amino acids. CDR3 nucleotides: TGTGCCAGCAGCGGGCCTTCCTACGAGCAGTACTTC. It translates to CASSGPSYEQYF. Variable domain in full (rest from reference TRBV9 and TRBJ2-7): DSGVTQTPKHLITATGQRVTLRCSPRSGDLSVYWYQQSLDQGLQFLIQYYNGEERAKGNILERFSAQQFPDLHSELNLSSLELGDSALYFCASSGPSYEQYFGPGTRLTVT.

The chain is built from TRBV7-9 and TRBJ2-1, with TRBD2 matching 7 bases. Unmatched junction bases numbered 3, after V lost 8 bases and J lost 2 bases. The germline CDR1 and CDR2 sequences are SEHNR and FQNEAQ (reference sequence). The CDR3 totals 13 residues. As DNA, the CDR3 is TGTGCCAGCCTGGGACTAACCTACAATGAGCAGTTCTTC. Translated: CASLGLTYNEQFF.

The chain has TRBV6-1 and TRBJ2-7; 7 bases fit TRBD1. The germline V gene has CDR1 MNHNS and CDR2 SASEGT. This CDR3 spans 13 amino acids. After removal of 10 bases from V and 6 bases from J, the junction contained 12 bases not matched to a gene. The CDR3, as DNA: TGTGCCATCAGAGCCGCCGACAGGGCCGAGCAGTACTTC. Translating it yields CAIRAADRAEQYF.

This clone was recorded only once. The chain carries TRBV10-2 and TRBJ2-3; the D is unclear. V lost 2 bases and J 1 base, leaving 7 bases between the germline ends. CDR3 length: 14 residues. Germline V gene lookup returns CDR1 WSHSY and CDR2 SAAADI. The CDR3 spells CASSEQRGTDTQYF. The CDR3 nucleotides read TGCGCCAGCAGTGAGCAGCGCGGCACAGATACGCAGTATTTT.

The chain combines TRBV27 with TRBJ1-1; D unresolved. The V end lost 3 bases, the J end lost 3 bases, and 14 bases lay between the germline ends. The CDR3 has 15 residues. In germline, CDR1 is MNHEY, CDR2 SMNVEV (reference sequence). The CDR3 DNA is TGTGCCAGCAGTTTTCTACGACAAGGGTACACTGAAGCTTTCTTT. Translation: CASSFLRQGYTEAFF.

Written as DNA, the CDR3 is TGCGCCAGCAGCCACTCTTCGACAGGAGTATACGAGCAGTACTTC. Amino acids: CASSHSSTGVYEQYF. This chain connects TRBV4-1 to TRBJ2-7; possible D gene TRBD1, 6 bases. Deletions cut 3 bases from V and 4 bases from J, with 16 bases between. The germline V gene has CDR1 MGHRA and CDR2 YSYEKL. The CDR3 has 15 residues.

The chain is built from TRBV6-5 and TRBJ2-7, with D unresolved. V lost 2 bases and J 0 bases, leaving 11 bases between the germline ends. Looked up from germline, CDR1 is MNHEY and CDR2 is SVGAGI. The CDR3 length is 15 residues. The CDR3 here is CASSYNHQSSYEQYF. CDR3 nucleotides: TGTGCCAGCAGTTACAATCACCAGAGCTCCTACGAGCAGTACTTC.

This chain uses TRBV19 with TRBJ2-2, with a possible D match to TRBD1 (5 bases). The CDR3 contains 15 residues. Per the germline V gene, CDR1 is LNHDA and CDR2 is SQIVND (reference sequence). V was clipped by 1 base and J by 6 bases, with 12 bases between them. The CDR3 spells CASSIGRVYAGELFF. In nucleotides, the CDR3 is TGTGCCAGTAGTATAGGCAGGGTATACGCCGGGGAGCTGTTTTTT.

The J gene is TRBJ2-3, the V gene TRBV30; TRBD2 matches at 10 bases. The V and J ends lost 2 bases and 2 bases, in that order; junction bases with no gene match: 16. Germline CDR1 GTSNPN, CDR2 SVGIG (reference sequence). This CDR3 has 19 residues. The CDR3 DNA sequence: TGTGCCTGGAGTTCGATAGCGGGAGGATCTGCGATAAACACAGATACGCAGTATTTT. This encodes CAWSSIAGGSAINTDTQYF. The full variable domain, completed using reference TRBV30 and TRBJ2-3, is SQTIHQWPATLVQPVGSPLSLECTVEGTSNPNLYWYRQAAGRGLQLLFYSVGIGQISSEVPQNLSASRPQDRQFILSSKKLLLSDSGFYLCAWSSIAGGSAINTDTQYFGPGTRLTVL.

V usage is TRBV6-1 and J usage is TRBJ2-7; D perhaps matches TRBD1 (6 bases). The CDR3 sequence is 13 residues long. Germline lookup yields CDR1 MNHNS and CDR2 SASEGT. V gave up 6 bases and J gave up 2 bases, with 11 bases separating them. The CDR3 reads CASSHRDTYEQYF. The CDR3 region has the DNA TGTGCCAGCAGCCACCGGGACACCTACGAGCAGTACTTC.

This clone has more than one count but fewer than ten. DNA for the CDR3: TGTGCCAGCAGTGAACCGCGGACGGAGCCCTACGAGCAGTACTTC. Protein: CASSEPRTEPYEQYF. The V gene is TRBV2, the J gene TRBJ2-7; D is unresolved. Germline V gives CDR1 SNHLY, CDR2 FYNNEI. Trimming stripped 2 bases from V and 2 bases from J, with 13 bases between. CDR3 length: 15 amino acids.

The V gene is TRBV7-9, the J gene TRBJ1-2; D unclear. Trimming left V 1 base short and J 8 bases short, with 11 bases between. CDR3 length: 13 amino acids. Germline V lookup: CDR1 SEHNR, CDR2 FQNEAQ (reference sequence). CDR3 in amino acids: CASSLGRANGYTF. The CDR3 nucleotides are TGTGCCAGCAGCTTAGGTAGGGCGAACGGCTACACCTTC.

This chain uses TRBV19 with TRBJ1-2; D is uncertain. The CDR3 extends over 12 amino acids. CDR1 and CDR2 (germline): LNHDA, SQIVND (reference sequence). With 5 bases removed from V and 8 bases from J, the gap between germline ends came to 12 bases. In DNA, the CDR3 is TGTGCCAGTAGTTCCCCCTTGAAGGGCTACACCTTC. Protein: CASSSPLKGYTF.